This T cell receptor (beta chain) was sequenced in a study of control samples from healthy donors and cancer patients. In this sample, this clone turned up a few times. TCRdb's table, derived via immunoSEQ multiplex PCR, lists solely in-frame clones and lacks some. This sample has 75,000 to 100,000 clones, with roughly 92% found just once. Sequencing input: blood. This receptor was taken from a human donor in good health. The donor label of this sample is uncertain.

CDR3 nucleotides: TGTGCCAGTACCTCGTTGGGGGGGCAGGCCTATGGCTACACCTTC. Translated, it gives CASTSLGGQAYGYTF. The V call is TRBV19, the J call TRBJ1-2, with D possibly matching TRBD1 (6 bases). The germline V and J ends were trimmed by 7 bases and 4 bases, with 19 bases remaining between them. The CDR3 loop spans 15 amino acids. Germline loops: CDR1 LNHDA, CDR2 SQIVND (reference sequence).